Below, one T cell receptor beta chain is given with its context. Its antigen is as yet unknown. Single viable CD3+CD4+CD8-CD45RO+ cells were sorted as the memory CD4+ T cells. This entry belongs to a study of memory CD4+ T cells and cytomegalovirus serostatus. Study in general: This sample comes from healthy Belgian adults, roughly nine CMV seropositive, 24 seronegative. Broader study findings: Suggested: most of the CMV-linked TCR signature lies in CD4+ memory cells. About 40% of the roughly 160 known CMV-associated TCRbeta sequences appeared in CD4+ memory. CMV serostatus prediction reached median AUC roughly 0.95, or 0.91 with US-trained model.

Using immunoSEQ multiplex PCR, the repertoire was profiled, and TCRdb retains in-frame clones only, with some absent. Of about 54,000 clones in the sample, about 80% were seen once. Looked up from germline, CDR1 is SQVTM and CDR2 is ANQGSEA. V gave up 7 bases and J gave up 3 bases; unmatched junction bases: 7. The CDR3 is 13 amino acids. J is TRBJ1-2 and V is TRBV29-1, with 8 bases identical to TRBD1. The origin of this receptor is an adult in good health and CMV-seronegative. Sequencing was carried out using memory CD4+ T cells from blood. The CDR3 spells CSGRTQGDYGYTF. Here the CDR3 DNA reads TGCAGCGGCCGGACACAGGGGGACTATGGCTACACCTTC.